This T cell receptor beta chain was retrieved from a study of regulatory T cells in long-lasting Graves disease. This CDR3 comprises 14 residues. CDR1 and CDR2 from the germline V gene are DFQATT and SNEGSKA (reference sequence). Trimming removed 4 bases at V and 4 bases at J, with 14 bases between. Arm-PCR of CDR3 regions with iRepertoire HTBI primers generated TCR beta libraries. MiXCR, run by TCRdb on the multiplex PCR reads, gives a single entry per CDR3 protein. Of some 450,000 distinct CDR3 sequences listed, roughly 15% are singletons. Study observations and caveats: New patients shared fewer public clonotypes (about 1,000) than persistent patients did (around 3,000).

Time point: newly diagnosed GD, antithyroid drugs for less than 3 months. The TCR library used RNA extracted from PBMCs. Peripheral blood, about 9 milliliters of it, was drawn into EDTA tubes. This clonotype was counted only a few times. Its matching antigen is unknown. These same data were also listed under a study on T cells in Graves' hyperthyroidism and ophthalmopathy. As that report states: Clinical symptoms, serum thyroxine, TRAb, thyroid ultrasound and orbital computed tomography established diagnosis.

The chain recombines TRBV20-1 with TRBJ2-1, with D possibly TRBD1 on 6 matching bases. Specimen: peripheral blood mononuclear cells (PBMCs), collected at new diagnosis, from a patient treated with antithyroid drugs. The sequence was collected from a woman aged 25-40 years with Graves disease. The CDR3, as DNA: TGCAGTGCTAATGACCCCAGGGGTTACAATGAGCAGTTCTTC. Translation gives CSANDPRGYNEQFF.